One and the same sample provided the 16 T cell receptor beta chains below, sequenced in a study. TRBV12-4/TRBJ1-2 clonotypes were amplified with adaptor-ligated barcode primers. MiXCR was run by TCRdb on the multiplex PCR reads, yielding one entry per CDR3 protein. This sample has 1,300 to 1,500 distinct CDR3 sequences, with about 16% found just once. Source material: naive CD4+ T cells sorted from blood. Stated subset: naive CD4+ T cells, CD4+CD45RA+CD25-. These receptors all come from a female donor with breast cancer.

The chain uses TRBV12-3 or TRBV12-4 and TRBJ1-2; 10 nucleotides align to TRBD1. The CDR3 sequence is 15 residues long. Trimming took 7 bases from V and 7 from J; bases not matched to a gene: 12. The CDR3 is CASTLMGQGLSGYTF. DNA for the CDR3: TGTGCCAGCACCCTAATGGGACAGGGGTTATCTGGCTACACCTTC.

In its sample, this clonotype is large. The chain links TRBV12-3 or TRBV12-4 to TRBJ1-2; D uncertain. Between the trimmed V and J ends, which lost 3 bases and 5 bases, there was a span of 13 bases. This CDR3 is built from 14 residues. CDR3 region: CASSFQLGRYGYTF. The CDR3 region has the DNA TGTGCCAGCAGTTTCCAGTTGGGGAGATATGGCTACACCTTC.

This clonotype was detected many times. The gene calls are TRBV12-3 or TRBV12-4 and TRBJ1-2; D may be TRBD1 (5 bases). The CDR3 is 11 residues long. V lost 5 bases and J 6 bases, leaving 7 bases between the germline ends. CDR3 protein: CASSSRDGYTF. The DNA for the CDR3 is TGTGCCAGCAGTAGCAGGGATGGCTACACCTTC.

This clonotype was observed at least ten times. The chain has TRBV12-3 or TRBV12-4 and TRBJ1-2; D remains ambiguous. Trimming pared 6 bases from V and 7 bases from J, leaving 18 bases between. The CDR3 is made up of 14 amino acids. CDR3 in DNA: TGTGCCAGCAGCCGTCCATACCCCGCCGCTGGCTACACCTTC. Translation gives CASSRPYPAAGYTF.

This clonotype rates as medium-sized. The chain employs TRBV12-3 or TRBV12-4 and TRBJ1-2; D uncertain. Trimming took 5 bases from V and 8 from J, leaving 12 bases between them. The CDR3 sequence is 12 residues long. CDR3 sequence (DNA): TGTGCCAGCAGTCCGGGATTCCGGGGCTACACCTTC. It is translated as CASSPGFRGYTF.

This clonotype is medium-sized. V is TRBV12-3 or TRBV12-4 and J is TRBJ1-2, with D unresolved. V was pared by 3 bases and J by 3 bases, with 8 bases between. The CDR3 extends over 13 amino acids. The CDR3 spells CASSLDGYYGYTF. The CDR3 DNA reads TGTGCCAGCAGTTTGGACGGATACTATGGCTACACCTTC.

This clonotype appeared many times. The chain carries TRBV12-3 or TRBV12-4 and TRBJ1-2; no clear D gene. This CDR3 has 15 amino acids. V was cut by 6 bases and J by 4 bases, with 18 bases left in between. CDR3 protein: CASRPFDLGVYGYTF. The CDR3, as DNA: TGTGCCAGCAGGCCCTTCGACTTGGGAGTCTATGGCTACACCTTC.

This clonotype is labeled medium-sized. The chain couples TRBV12-3 or TRBV12-4 to TRBJ1-2; D is unclear. The CDR3 extends over 13 amino acids. The V gene lost 3 bases and the J gene lost 7 bases, with 12 bases spanning the gap. This CDR3 reads CASSLTGESGYTF. CDR3 sequence (DNA): TGTGCCAGCAGTTTGACCGGGGAGAGTGGCTACACCTTC.

The chain links TRBV12-3 or TRBV12-4 to TRBJ1-2; TRBD1 matches at 7 bases. The length of the CDR3 is 15 residues. V lost 3 bases to trimming and J lost 1 base; unmatched junction nucleotides: 5. The CDR3 loop is CASSLAGTVNYGYTF. The CDR3 coding sequence is TGTGCCAGCAGTTTGGCCGGGACAGTTAACTATGGCTACACCTTC.

This clonotype is categorized as medium-sized. The CDR3 coding sequence is TGTGCCAGCATCCCGAGTGGACAGCTTTTAGACTACACCTTC. Translation: CASIPSGQLLDYTF. The gene calls are TRBV12-3 or TRBV12-4 and TRBJ1-2; weak D call: TRBD1 (6 bases). The CDR3 contains 14 residues. V lost 7 bases and J 10 bases, leaving 22 bases between the germline ends.

By share, this clonotype ranks as medium-sized (0.01 to 0.1%). The chain recombines TRBV12-3 or TRBV12-4 with TRBJ1-2; D unclear. CDR3 length: 13 amino acids. Deletions cut 6 bases from V and 3 bases from J, with 11 bases between. The CDR3 is CASSTDIYYGYTF. The DNA of the CDR3 is TGTGCCAGCAGCACCGACATATACTATGGCTACACCTTC.

The chain uses TRBV12-3 or TRBV12-4 and TRBJ1-2, with 10 bases matching TRBD1. This CDR3 has 15 amino acids. The ends lost 0 bases at V and 8 bases at J; junction bases unmatched: 6. DNA for the CDR3: TGTGCCAGCAGTTTAGCCGGGACAGGGGTGGAAGGCTACACCTTC. Residues: CASSLAGTGVEGYTF.

By its share, this clonotype is medium-sized. The V and J genes are TRBV12-3 or TRBV12-4 and TRBJ1-2; no definite D call. V lost 3 bases and J lost 8, with 7 bases in between. The CDR3 is 11 amino acids. The CDR3 sequence is CASSFEHGYTF. The CDR3 region has the DNA TGTGCCAGCAGTTTCGAACACGGCTACACCTTC.

By sample fraction, this clonotype is medium-sized. This rearrangement joins TRBV12-3 or TRBV12-4 to TRBJ1-2; the D gene is possibly TRBD1 (5 bases). Trimming shortened V by 7 bases and J by 2 bases, and 14 bases separated the two germline ends. This CDR3 region has 14 residues. DNA of the CDR3: TGTGCCAGCACTGCGACAGCTACCAACTATGGCTACACCTTC. Its protein product is CASTATATNYGYTF.

V gene TRBV12-3 or TRBV12-4 combines with J gene TRBJ1-2; the D is unclear. The CDR3 sequence is 13 residues long. Trimming shortened V by 7 bases and J by 4 bases, and 13 bases separated the two germline ends. The CDR3, as DNA: TGTGCCAGCACATTCGGAGGCGGCTATGGCTACACCTTC. This gives the protein CASTFGGGYGYTF.

This clonotype is medium-sized in the sample. The chain links TRBV12-3 or TRBV12-4 to TRBJ1-2; 9 nucleotides agree with TRBD1. V shed 5 bases and J 4 bases; nucleotides not matched to a gene: 14. This CDR3 is 17 amino acids long. The CDR3 nucleotides read TGTGCCAGCAGTAGGCATACCGGGACAGGGCGCGCCTATGGCTACACCTTC. Protein sequence: CASSRHTGTGRAYGYTF.